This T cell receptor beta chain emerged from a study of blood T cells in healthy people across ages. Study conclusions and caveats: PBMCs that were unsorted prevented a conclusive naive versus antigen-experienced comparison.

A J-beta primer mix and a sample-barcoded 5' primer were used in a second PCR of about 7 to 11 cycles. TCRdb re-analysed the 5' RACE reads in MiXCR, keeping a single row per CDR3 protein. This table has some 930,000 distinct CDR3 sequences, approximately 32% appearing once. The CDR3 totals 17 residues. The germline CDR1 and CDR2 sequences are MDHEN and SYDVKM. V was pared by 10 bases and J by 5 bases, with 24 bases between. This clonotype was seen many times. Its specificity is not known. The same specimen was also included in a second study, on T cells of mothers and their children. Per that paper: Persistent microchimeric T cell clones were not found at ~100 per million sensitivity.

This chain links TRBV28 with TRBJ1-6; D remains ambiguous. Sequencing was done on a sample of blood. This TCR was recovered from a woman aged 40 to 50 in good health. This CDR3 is CAIPTGRGRPDNSPLHF. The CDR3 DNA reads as TGTGCCATCCCCACCGGGAGAGGTCGCCCCGATAATTCACCCCTCCACTTT.